This T cell receptor (beta chain) derives from a study of control samples from healthy donors and cancer patients. The CDR3 loop spans 14 amino acids. With 6 bases removed from V and 5 bases from J, the gap between germline ends came to 11 bases. Germline V gene sequence: CDR1 MNHEY, CDR2 SVGEGT. Assay: immunoSEQ multiplex PCR; the TCRdb copy retains only in-frame clones and omits some. The sample includes around 150,000 clones, over 85% of them seen just once. The chain couples TRBV6-2 or TRBV6-3 to TRBJ1-6; a possible D gene is TRBD1 (6 bases). This TCR was sampled from a woman aged 40 to 50 in good health. The sequencing sample was made of blood. In DNA, the CDR3 is TGTGCCAGCAGCGATGGGGGCGATAATTCACCCCTCCACTTT. It encodes CASSDGGDNSPLHF.